The following is a TCR beta chain sequence with its context. CDR1 LGHDT and CDR2 YNNKEL come from the germline V gene (reference sequence). J gave up 4 bases and V 0 bases, and 4 bases lay outside the gene matches. The CDR3 loop spans 16 amino acids. The data stem from a study of blood T cell repertoires in COVID-19. Background on the study: Some COVID-19 samples were acute and others convalescent; all came from the United States, Italy and Spain. T cells, B-cell-depleted T cells, or PBMCs supplied cDNA or gDNA.

Under the authors' procedure: By means of reference gene primer amplification, nucleated cell counts were estimated. Sequenced by immunoSEQ multiplex PCR; TCRdb stores in-frame clones only, minus some. V and J calls and clone size are copied from that table; D and trimming were computed from the DNA. Of some 220,000 clones in the sample, around 90% were seen once. The material sequenced was peripheral blood. The chain employs TRBV3-1 (or the pseudogene TRBV3-2) and TRBJ2-1; 9 nucleotides agree with TRBD2. The origin of this receptor is a man aged 30-40 years with COVID-19, enrolled during active disease. The CDR3 loop is CASSQDISGGYNEQFF. Here the CDR3 DNA reads TGTGCCAGCAGCCAAGACATTAGCGGGGGATACAATGAGCAGTTCTTC.